These 11 T cell receptor beta chains were sequenced from one sample in a study of blood T cell repertoires in COVID-19. Some clones are missing from TCRdb's copy, which holds only in-frame ones; the method was immunoSEQ multiplex PCR. This table holds about 250,000 clones, about nine tenths found once. Specimen: peripheral blood. These receptors were collected from a young man with COVID-19, enrolled during active disease.

The CDR3 sequence: CASGRGSDNTGELFF. The CDR3 region has the DNA TGTGCCAGCGGGAGGGGGAGCGATAACACCGGGGAGCTGTTTTTT. The V call is TRBV7-3, the J call TRBJ2-2; tentative D call: TRBD2 (7 bases). The germline gives CDR1 SGHTA, CDR2 FQGTGA. This CDR3 region has 15 residues. V shed 8 bases and J shed 2 bases, with 15 bases lying between them.

The V and J genes are TRBV5-1 and TRBJ2-5; D uncertain. Germline V gives CDR1 SGHRS, CDR2 YFSETQ. The CDR3 extends over 14 amino acids. Deletions cut 0 bases from V and 3 bases from J, with 9 bases between. The CDR3 reads CASSLALAEETQYF. In DNA, the CDR3 is TGCGCCAGCAGCTTGGCCTTGGCAGAAGAGACCCAGTACTTC.

This clone came up once. The chain has TRBV5-1 and TRBJ2-3; 9 bases fit TRBD2. CDR3 length equals 15 residues. V lost 0 bases to trimming and J lost 1 base; unmatched junction nucleotides: 0. The germline gives CDR1 SGHRS, CDR2 YFSETQ. CDR3: CASSLGTSGTDTQYF. DNA for the CDR3: TGCGCCAGCAGCTTGGGGACTAGCGGCACAGATACGCAGTATTTT.

This chain joins TRBV19 and TRBJ1-4; the match to TRBD1 covers 8 bases. The CDR3 covers 15 residues. Germline-derived CDR1 and CDR2 are LNHDA and SQIVND (reference sequence). Losses at the gene ends were 5 bases for V and 3 bases for J; bases not matched to a gene: 5. Written as DNA, the CDR3 is TGTGCCAGTAGTCTCCAGACAGGGGCTAATGAAAAACTGTTTTTT. The encoded protein is CASSLQTGANEKLFF.

The chain has TRBV4-1 and TRBJ1-4, with TRBD1 identical over 9 bases. Germline CDR1 MGHRA, CDR2 YSYEKL. The CDR3 is made up of 14 amino acids. Unmatched junction bases numbered 5, after V lost 4 bases and J lost 8 bases. As DNA, the CDR3 is TGCGCCAGCAGCCCCGGACAGGGGATCGAAAAACTGTTTTTT. Its protein is CASSPGQGIEKLFF.

The chain employs TRBV5-1 and TRBJ2-1, with 7 bases matching TRBD1. CDR1 is SGHRS and CDR2 is YFSETQ in the germline V gene. This CDR3 is 16 amino acids long. V gave up 4 bases and J gave up 1 base; unmatched junction bases: 8. Written as DNA, the CDR3 is TGCGCCAGCAGCGACAACAGGGGCAGTTCCTACAATGAGCAGTTCTTC. Protein product: CASSDNRGSSYNEQFF.

The V call is TRBV5-1, the J call TRBJ2-2; D not certain. The CDR3 sequence is 12 residues long. The germline V gene has CDR1 SGHRS and CDR2 YFSETQ. The germline V and J ends were trimmed by 2 bases and 3 bases, with 2 bases remaining between them. CDR3 sequence: CASSFYTGELFF. The CDR3 nucleotides are TGCGCCAGCAGCTTCTACACCGGGGAGCTGTTTTTT.

V gene TRBV5-6 combines with J gene TRBJ2-5; D call uncertain. The V gene lost 2 bases and the J gene lost 1 base, with 9 bases spanning the gap. Germline CDR1 reads SGHDT; CDR2 reads YYEEEE. The CDR3 runs 14 residues. This chain's CDR3 is CASSLTQAQETQYF. DNA for the CDR3: TGTGCCAGCAGCTTAACCCAGGCCCAAGAGACCCAGTACTTC.

The J gene is TRBJ2-5, the V gene TRBV9, with TRBD1 matching over 7 bases. V was clipped by 2 bases and J by 3 bases; unmatched bases: 7. Germline values: CDR1 SGDLS, CDR2 YYNGEE. The CDR3 spans 15 residues. CDR3 sequence reads: CASSVSQGSEETQYF. CDR3 nucleotide sequence: TGTGCCAGCAGCGTTTCACAGGGGTCCGAAGAGACCCAGTACTTC.

V and J are TRBV5-1 and TRBJ2-7, with 7 bases that match TRBD1. This CDR3 is 15 amino acids long. Trimming took 6 bases from V and 2 from J; bases not matched to a gene: 11. Germline V lookup: CDR1 SGHRS, CDR2 YFSETQ. The CDR3 DNA reads TGCGCCAGCACCTCCGACAGGGCTGTTACCTACGAGCAGTACTTC. It translates to CASTSDRAVTYEQYF.

The CDR3: CASSLGGLQETQYF. In DNA, the CDR3 is TGCGCCAGCAGCTTAGGGGGCCTACAAGAGACCCAGTACTTC. The chain recombines TRBV5-1 with TRBJ2-5, with 7 bases matching TRBD1. The junction had 3 bases not matched to a gene; V was cut back by 2 bases and J by 2 bases. The germline CDR1 and CDR2 sequences are SGHRS and YFSETQ. The CDR3 has 14 residues.